The rows below give T cell receptor beta chains drawn from one sample of a study of T cells in localized non-small cell lung cancer. Only in-frame clones appear in the TCRdb table, and some are missing; sequencing was by immunoSEQ multiplex PCR. In the table there are fewer than 2,000 clones, 28% of which are singletons. This specimen was normal lung tissue next to the tumor, taken before any cancer treatment. The receptor set was obtained from a man between 40 and 70 years old with stage III squamous cell lung carcinoma. CDR3s include the opening cysteine and the closing phenylalanine or tryptophan. D genes are given only for firm matches. Clone size, where shown, is once, few, many, or a class for clones that have expanded.

>TRBJ1-2|TRBV9|medium-sized|TRBD1
CASSQTTGVGGYTF
TGTGCCAGCAGCCAAACCACAGGGGTCGGTGGCTACACCTTC
>TRBJ2-7|TRBV28|-|-
CASSLSSRGEQYF
TGTGCCAGCAGTTTAAGCAGTCGGGGGGAGCAGTACTTC
>TRBJ1-1|TRBV29-1|-|-
CSVVNRGDRMNTEAFF
TGCAGCGTTGTTAATAGGGGCGATAGAATGAACACTGAAGCTTTCTTT
>TRBJ1-1|TRBV29-1|-|-
CSVEEWTDREAFF
TGCAGCGTTGAGGAGTGGACGGACCGAGAGGCTTTCTTT
>TRBJ1-2|TRBV6-8|few|-
CASSYLGLGGYTF
TGTGCCAGCAGTTACCTGGGGCTAGGAGGCTACACCTTC
>TRBJ1-2|TRBV6-8|few|TRBD1
CGRGQGTRGYTF
TGTGGGAGGGGGCAGGGAACGAGAGGCTACACCTTC
>TRBJ1-1|TRBV11-3|-|TRBD1
CASSLSRQGGGNTEAFF
TGTGCCAGCAGCTTGTCCCGACAGGGAGGGGGAAACACTGAAGCTTTCTTT
>TRBJ1-1|TRBV9|few|-
CASSVGFMNTEAFF
TGTGCCAGCAGCGTTGGTTTCATGAACACTGAAGCTTTCTTT
>TRBJ1-1|TRBV11-3|few|TRBD1
CASSPLRTGLINTEAFF
TGTGCTAGCAGCCCCTTACGGACAGGCCTTATTAACACTGAAGCTTTCTTT
>TRBJ2-1|TRBV6-8|few|-
CASGVDEKDEQFF
TGTGCCAGTGGGGTGGACGAGAAGGATGAGCAGTTCTTC
>TRBJ2-1|TRBV9|few|-
CASSSDPRGFWNEQFF
TGTGCCAGCAGCTCCGATCCCAGGGGCTTCTGGAATGAGCAGTTCTTC
>TRBJ2-5|TRBV11-3|few|TRBD2
CASSLSQLAGGPFTEETQYF
TGTGCCAGCAGCTTGTCCCAGCTAGCGGGGGGGCCGTTCACCGAAGAGACCCAGTACTTC
>TRBJ1-3|TRBV23-1|-|-
CASSQDLGNTIYF
TGCGCCAGCAGCCAAGATTTGGGAAACACCATATATTTT
>TRBJ1-6|TRBV2|few|-
CASSARQNNSPLHF
TGTGCCAGCAGTGCTAGGCAGAATAATTCACCCCTCCACTTT
>TRBJ2-3|TRBV15|few|-
CATSSKQGTHTDTQYF
TGTGCCACCAGCAGCAAACAAGGGACCCACACAGATACGCAGTATTTT
>TRBJ2-5|TRBV29-1|-|-
CSVGDRYQETQYF
TGCAGCGTCGGTGACAGGTACCAAGAGACCCAGTACTTC
>TRBJ2-1|TRBV19|once|TRBD1
CASREGQGGFNEQFF
TGTGCCAGTAGGGAGGGACAGGGTGGATTCAATGAGCAGTTCTTC
>TRBJ2-6|TRBV6-8|large|-
CAAPTGATTSGANVLTF
TGTGCCGCACCCACCGGGGCTACAACCTCTGGGGCCAACGTCCTGACTTTC
>TRBJ1-2|TRBV6-8|-|-
CASSPDTSYGYTF
TGTGCCAGCAGTCCCGACACTTCCTATGGCTACACCTTC
>TRBJ2-3|TRBV29-1|few|-
CSVDVSTDTQYF
TGCAGCGTTGACGTAAGCACAGATACGCAGTATTTT
>TRBJ2-3|TRBV6-7|medium-sized|TRBD2
CASSPGGVWYF
TGTGCCAGCAGTCCGGGGGGGGTATGGTATTTT
>TRBJ1-1|TRBV6-8|few|TRBD1
CASRTGGVNTEAFF
TGTGCCAGCAGGACAGGGGGCGTGAACACTGAAGCTTTCTTT
>TRBJ1-3|TRBV9|-|-
CASSARDGTFGNTIYF
TGTGCCAGCAGCGCCAGAGACGGGACGTTTGGAAACACCATATATTTT
>TRBJ2-3|TRBV5-1|few|-
CASSFFPGTTDTQYF
TGCGCCAGCAGCTTTTTCCCAGGGACGACAGATACGCAGTATTTT
>TRBJ1-2|TRBV9|-|-
CASSVATGGQSYGYTF
TGTGCCAGCAGCGTAGCCACGGGGGGGCAGAGTTATGGCTACACCTTC
>TRBJ2-1|TRBV5-1|few|TRBD2
CASSQDRKRGIYNEQFF
TGCGCCAGCAGCCAAGATAGAAAGCGGGGGATATACAATGAGCAGTTCTTC
>TRBJ2-7|TRBV6-8|large|TRBD1
CASSDLGQGFQEQYF
TGTGCCAGCAGTGATCTGGGACAGGGATTTCAAGAGCAGTACTTC
>TRBJ2-3|TRBV5-1|-|-
CASSLGLVSTDTQYF
TGCGCCAGCAGCTTGGGACTAGTGTCCACAGATACGCAGTATTTT
>TRBJ2-3|TRBV11-3|few|TRBD2
CASLREASGFTDTQYF
TGTGCCAGCCTCCGGGAGGCTAGCGGATTCACAGATACGCAGTATTTT
>TRBJ1-4|TRBV9|-|-
CASSEGTGLINEKLFF
TGTGCCAGCAGCGAGGGGACTGGGTTGATTAATGAAAAACTGTTTTTT
>TRBJ1-6|TRBV6-8|medium-sized|-
CASSSGPYNSPLHF
TGTGCCAGCAGTTCGGGACCGTATAATTCACCCCTCCACTTT
>TRBJ2-4|TRBV18|-|-
CASSPPGQKNIQYF
TGTGCCAGCTCACCGCCGGGACAAAAAAACATTCAGTACTTC
>TRBJ1-5|TRBV11-1|few|-
CASSLRTVAGNQPQHF
TGTGCCAGCAGCCTGCGAACGGTGGCCGGCAATCAGCCCCAGCATTTT
>TRBJ2-2|TRBV10-3|few|TRBD2
CASSESTSGDTGELFF
TGTGCCAGCAGTGAGTCGACTAGCGGGGACACCGGGGAGCTGTTTTTT
>TRBJ1-1|TRBV30|-|-
CAWSAGSTEAFF
TGTGCCTGGAGTGCAGGTTCCACTGAAGCTTTCTTT
>TRBJ2-5|TRBV11-3|-|TRBD2
CASSLLAGAAGETQYF
TGTGCCAGCAGCTTACTAGCGGGGGCGGCAGGGGAGACCCAGTACTTC
>TRBJ2-7|TRBV11-3|few|-
CASSLEAGFGYEQYF
TGTGCCAGCAGCTTAGAAGCAGGGTTCGGCTACGAGCAGTACTTC
>TRBJ1-2|TRBV23-1|few|-
CASSQEAVNYGYTF
TGCGCCAGCAGCCAAGAGGCAGTCAACTATGGCTACACCTTC
>TRBJ1-4|TRBV28|-|-
CASSSGSRNEKLFF
TGTGCCAGCAGTTCAGGGAGTCGGAATGAAAAACTGTTTTTT
>TRBJ1-2|TRBV6-8|large|TRBD1
CASGGTGGNYGYTF
TGTGCCAGCGGCGGGACAGGGGGTAACTATGGCTACACCTTC
>TRBJ1-4|TRBV11-3|medium-sized|-
CASSRGGLEEKLFF
TGTGCCAGCAGCCGGGGGGGGCTTGAAGAAAAACTGTTTTTT
>TRBJ1-6|TRBV6-4|few|TRBD1
CASSDSTGQGESPLHF
TGTGCCAGCAGTGACTCAACGGGACAGGGTGAGTCACCCCTCCACTTT
>TRBJ2-5|TRBV19|-|TRBD1
CASSIVAADRGYNPQYF
TGTGCCAGTAGTATAGTCGCGGCGGACAGGGGATATAATCCCCAGTACTTC
>TRBJ1-6|TRBV6-7|-|TRBD1
CASSSSGTAHSPLHF
TGTGCCAGCAGTTCATCCGGGACAGCACATTCACCCCTCCACTTT
>TRBJ2-3|TRBV11-3|few|-
CASSLVSGGWTASTDTQYF
TGTGCCAGCAGCTTAGTTTCCGGTGGGTGGACAGCTAGCACAGATACGCAGTATTTT
>TRBJ2-3|TRBV15|-|TRBD2
CATSRGDSGGLTDTQYF
TGTGCCACCAGCAGAGGGGATAGCGGGGGCCTCACAGATACGCAGTATTTT
>TRBJ2-4|TRBV6-8|few|-
CASKGDQAKNIQYF
TGTGCCAGCAAAGGCGACCAAGCCAAAAACATTCAGTACTTC
>TRBJ2-4|TRBV9|few|TRBD1
CASSDLGQGSYIQYF
TGTGCCAGCAGTGATTTGGGACAGGGTTCATACATTCAGTACTTC
>TRBJ2-7|TRBV9|few|TRBD1
CASSEGHRGTYEQYF
TGTGCCAGCAGTGAAGGTCACAGGGGCACCTACGAGCAGTACTTC
>TRBJ1-4|TRBV16|-|-
CASSQGDRGRSEKLFF
TGTGCCAGCAGCCAAGGGGACCGGGGGCGGAGTGAAAAACTGTTTTTT
>TRBJ2-7|TRBV4-1|medium-sized|TRBD2
CASSQEGGDGASGAPYEQYF
TGCGCCAGCAGCCAAGAAGGGGGCGACGGGGCTAGCGGGGCCCCCTACGAGCAGTACTTC
>TRBJ1-2|TRBV28|-|-
CASRVTGANYGYTF
TGTGCCAGCAGGGTGACGGGAGCTAACTATGGCTACACCTTC
>TRBJ2-7|TRBV11-3|medium-sized|TRBD2
CASSLVGGGISYEQYF
TGTGCCAGCAGCTTAGTGGGCGGGGGGATTTCCTACGAGCAGTACTTC
>TRBJ1-4|TRBV11-3|-|-
CASSPSTGGGNEKLFF
TGTGCCAGCAGCCCCTCGACCGGGGGCGGTAATGAAAAACTGTTTTTT